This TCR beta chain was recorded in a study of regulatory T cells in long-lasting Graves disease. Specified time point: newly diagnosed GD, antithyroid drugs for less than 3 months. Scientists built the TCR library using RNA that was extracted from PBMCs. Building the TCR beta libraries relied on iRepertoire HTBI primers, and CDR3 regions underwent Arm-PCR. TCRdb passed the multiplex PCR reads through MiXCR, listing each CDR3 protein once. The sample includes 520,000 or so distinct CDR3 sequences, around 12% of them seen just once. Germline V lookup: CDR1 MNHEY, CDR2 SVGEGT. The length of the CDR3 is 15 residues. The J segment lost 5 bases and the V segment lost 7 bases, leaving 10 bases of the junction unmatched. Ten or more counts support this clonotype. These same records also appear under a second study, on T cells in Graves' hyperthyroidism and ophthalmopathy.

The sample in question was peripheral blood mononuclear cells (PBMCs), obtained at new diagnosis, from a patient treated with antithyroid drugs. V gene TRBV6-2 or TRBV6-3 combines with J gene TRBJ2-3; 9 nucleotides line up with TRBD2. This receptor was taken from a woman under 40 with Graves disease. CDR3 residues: CASKGLAGGGDTQYF. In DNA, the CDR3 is TGTGCCAGCAAGGGACTAGCAGGAGGGGGAGATACGCAGTATTTT.